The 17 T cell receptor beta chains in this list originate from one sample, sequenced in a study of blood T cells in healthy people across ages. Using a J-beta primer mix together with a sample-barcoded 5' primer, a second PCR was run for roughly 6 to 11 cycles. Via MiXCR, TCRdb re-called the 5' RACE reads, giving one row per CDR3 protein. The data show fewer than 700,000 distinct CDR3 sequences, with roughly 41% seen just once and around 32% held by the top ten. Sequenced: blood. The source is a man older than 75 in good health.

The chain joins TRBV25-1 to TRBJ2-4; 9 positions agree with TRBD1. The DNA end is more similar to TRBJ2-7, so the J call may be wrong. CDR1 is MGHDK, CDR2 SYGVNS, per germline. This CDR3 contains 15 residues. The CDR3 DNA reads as TGTGCCAGCAGTGAATCAGGGACAGGGCCCCACGAGCAGTACTTC. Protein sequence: CASSESGTGPHEQYF.

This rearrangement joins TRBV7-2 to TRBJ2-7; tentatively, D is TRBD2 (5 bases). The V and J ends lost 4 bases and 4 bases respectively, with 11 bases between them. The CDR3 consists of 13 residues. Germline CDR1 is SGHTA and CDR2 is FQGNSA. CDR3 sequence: CASSSGLEYEQYF. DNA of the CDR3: TGTGCCAGCAGCTCCGGACTTGAGTACGAGCAGTACTTC.

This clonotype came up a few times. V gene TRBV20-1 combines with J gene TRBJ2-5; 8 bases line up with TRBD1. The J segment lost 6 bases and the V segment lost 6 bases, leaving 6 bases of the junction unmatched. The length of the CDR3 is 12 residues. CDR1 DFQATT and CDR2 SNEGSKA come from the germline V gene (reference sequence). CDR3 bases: TGCAGTGCCCAGGGGGCTGGAAAGACCCAGTACTTC. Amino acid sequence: CSAQGAGKTQYF.

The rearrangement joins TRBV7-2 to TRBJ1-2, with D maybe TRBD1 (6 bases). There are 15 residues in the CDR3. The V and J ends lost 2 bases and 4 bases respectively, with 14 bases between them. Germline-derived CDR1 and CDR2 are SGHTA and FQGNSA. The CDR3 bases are TGTGCCAGCAGCTTAAGATCACGACAGGTCTATGGCTACACCTTC. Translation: CASSLRSRQVYGYTF.

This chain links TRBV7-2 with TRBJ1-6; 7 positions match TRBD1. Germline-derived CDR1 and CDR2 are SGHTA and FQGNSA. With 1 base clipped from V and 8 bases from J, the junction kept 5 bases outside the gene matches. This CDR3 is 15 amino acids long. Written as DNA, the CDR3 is TGTGCCAGCAGCTTAGTCCGGACAGGAGATTCACCCCTCCACTTT. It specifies CASSLVRTGDSPLHF.

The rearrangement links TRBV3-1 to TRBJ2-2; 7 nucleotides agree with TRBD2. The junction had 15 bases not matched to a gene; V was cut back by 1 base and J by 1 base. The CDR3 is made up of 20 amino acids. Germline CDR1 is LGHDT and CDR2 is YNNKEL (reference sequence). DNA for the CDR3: TGTGCCAGCAGCCAAGTACTATTTCTCGGAGCTAGCGGGAACACCGGGGAGCTGTTTTTT. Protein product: CASSQVLFLGASGNTGELFF.

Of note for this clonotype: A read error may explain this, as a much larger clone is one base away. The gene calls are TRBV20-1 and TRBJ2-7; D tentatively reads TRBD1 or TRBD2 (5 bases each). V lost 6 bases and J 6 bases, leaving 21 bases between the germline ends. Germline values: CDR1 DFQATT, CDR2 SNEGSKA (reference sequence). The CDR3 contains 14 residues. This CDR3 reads CSAPRGRGTCEQYF. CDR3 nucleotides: TGCAGTGCCCCGAGGGGCAGAGGGACCTGCGAGCAGTACTTC.

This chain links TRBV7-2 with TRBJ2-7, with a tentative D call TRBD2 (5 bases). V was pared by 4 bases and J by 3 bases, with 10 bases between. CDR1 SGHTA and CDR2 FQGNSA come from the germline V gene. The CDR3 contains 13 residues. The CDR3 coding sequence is TGTGCCAGCAGCTCCCAGAGGGTCTACGAGCAGTACTTC. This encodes CASSSQRVYEQYF.

CDR3 amino acids: CASSLRGKSYNEQFF. Written as DNA, the CDR3 is TGTGCCAGCAGCTTAAGGGGGAAAAGCTACAATGAGCAGTTCTTC. This chain uses TRBV7-8 with TRBJ2-1; perhaps TRBD1 as D (6 bases). The CDR3 consists of 15 residues. Trimming pared 2 bases from V and 3 bases from J, leaving 11 bases between. The germline V gene encodes CDR1 SGHVS and CDR2 FQNEAQ.

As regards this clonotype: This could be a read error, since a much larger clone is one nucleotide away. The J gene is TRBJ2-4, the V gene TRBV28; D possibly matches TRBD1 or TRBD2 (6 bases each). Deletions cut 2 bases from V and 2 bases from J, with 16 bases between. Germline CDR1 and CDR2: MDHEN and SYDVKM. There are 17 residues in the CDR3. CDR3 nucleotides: TGTGCCAGCAGTTTAGTAGGGCGCGGGGACACCAAAAACATTCAGTACTTC. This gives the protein CASSLVGRGDTKNIQYF.

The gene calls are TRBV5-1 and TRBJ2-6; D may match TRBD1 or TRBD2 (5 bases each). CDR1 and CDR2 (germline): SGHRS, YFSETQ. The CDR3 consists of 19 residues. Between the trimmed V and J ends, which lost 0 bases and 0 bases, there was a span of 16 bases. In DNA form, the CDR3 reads TGCGCCAGCAGCTTGGGGGTTGGGGGAGCCCACTCTGGGGCCAACGTCCTGACTTTC. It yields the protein CASSLGVGGAHSGANVLTF.

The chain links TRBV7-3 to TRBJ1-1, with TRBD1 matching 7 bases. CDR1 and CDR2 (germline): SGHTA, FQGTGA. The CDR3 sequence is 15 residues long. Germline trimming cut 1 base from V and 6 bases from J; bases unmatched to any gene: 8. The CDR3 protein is CASSLMAGGKSEAFF. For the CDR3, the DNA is TGTGCCAGCAGCTTAATGGCAGGGGGGAAGTCTGAAGCTTTCTTT.

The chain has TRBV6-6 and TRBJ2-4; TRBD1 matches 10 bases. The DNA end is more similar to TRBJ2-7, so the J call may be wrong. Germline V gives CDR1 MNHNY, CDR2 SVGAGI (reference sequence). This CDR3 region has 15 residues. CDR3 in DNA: TGTGCCAGCAGTACCCGAGGACAGGGGGTGAACGAGCAGTACTTC. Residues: CASSTRGQGVNEQYF.

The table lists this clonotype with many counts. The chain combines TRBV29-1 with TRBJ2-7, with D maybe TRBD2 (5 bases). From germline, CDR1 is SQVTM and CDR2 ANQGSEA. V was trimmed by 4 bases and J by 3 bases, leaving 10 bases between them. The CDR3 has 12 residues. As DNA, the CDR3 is TGCAGCGTTGCCGGGAAAGGCTACGAGCAGTACTTC. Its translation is CSVAGKGYEQYF.

Here the CDR3 reads CASSQSGQGASVNQPQHF. For the CDR3, the DNA is TGCGCCAGCAGCCAATCCGGACAGGGGGCGTCTGTCAATCAGCCCCAGCATTTT. The chain recombines TRBV4-1 with TRBJ1-5; 11 bases match TRBD1. CDR3 length: 18 residues. Germline V lookup: CDR1 MGHRA, CDR2 YSYEKL. With V trimmed by 2 bases and J by 3 bases, 9 bases remained unmatched.

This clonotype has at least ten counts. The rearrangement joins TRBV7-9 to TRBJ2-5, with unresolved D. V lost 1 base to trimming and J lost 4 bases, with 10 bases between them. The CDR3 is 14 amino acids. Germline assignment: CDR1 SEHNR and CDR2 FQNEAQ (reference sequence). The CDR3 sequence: CASSLEWSVETQYF. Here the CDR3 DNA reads TGTGCCAGCAGCTTAGAGTGGTCGGTAGAGACCCAGTACTTC.

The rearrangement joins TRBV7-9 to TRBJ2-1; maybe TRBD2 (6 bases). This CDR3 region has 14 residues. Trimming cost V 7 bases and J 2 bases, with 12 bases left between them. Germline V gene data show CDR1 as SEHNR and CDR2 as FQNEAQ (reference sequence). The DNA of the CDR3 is TGTGCCAGCATCGGGCGGGATGCCTACAATGAGCAGTTCTTC. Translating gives CASIGRDAYNEQFF.